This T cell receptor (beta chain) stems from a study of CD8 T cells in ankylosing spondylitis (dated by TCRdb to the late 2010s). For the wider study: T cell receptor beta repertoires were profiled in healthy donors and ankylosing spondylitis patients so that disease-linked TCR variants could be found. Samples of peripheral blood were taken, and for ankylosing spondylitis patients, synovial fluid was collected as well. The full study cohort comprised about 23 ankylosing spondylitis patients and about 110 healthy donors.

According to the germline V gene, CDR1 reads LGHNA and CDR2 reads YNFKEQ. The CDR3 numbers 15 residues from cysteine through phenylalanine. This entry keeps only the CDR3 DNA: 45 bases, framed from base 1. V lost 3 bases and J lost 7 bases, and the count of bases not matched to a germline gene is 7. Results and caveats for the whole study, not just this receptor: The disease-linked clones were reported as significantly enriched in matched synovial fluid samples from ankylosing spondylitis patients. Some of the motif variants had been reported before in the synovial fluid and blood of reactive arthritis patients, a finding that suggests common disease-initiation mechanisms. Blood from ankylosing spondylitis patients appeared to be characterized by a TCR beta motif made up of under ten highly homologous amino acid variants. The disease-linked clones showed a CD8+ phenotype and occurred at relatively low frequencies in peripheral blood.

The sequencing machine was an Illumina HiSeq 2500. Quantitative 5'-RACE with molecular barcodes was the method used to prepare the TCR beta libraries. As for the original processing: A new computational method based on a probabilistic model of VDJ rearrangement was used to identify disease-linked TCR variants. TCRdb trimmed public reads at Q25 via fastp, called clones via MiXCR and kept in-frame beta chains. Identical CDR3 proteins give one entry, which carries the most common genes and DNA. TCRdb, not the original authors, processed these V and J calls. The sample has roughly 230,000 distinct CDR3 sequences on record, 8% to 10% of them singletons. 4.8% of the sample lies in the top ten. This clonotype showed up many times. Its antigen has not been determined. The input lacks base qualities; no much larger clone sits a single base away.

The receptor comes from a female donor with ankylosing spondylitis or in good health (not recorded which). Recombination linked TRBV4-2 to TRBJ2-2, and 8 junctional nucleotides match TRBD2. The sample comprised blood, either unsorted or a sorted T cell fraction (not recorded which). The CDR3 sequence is CASSHKSGSFGELFF. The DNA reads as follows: TGTGCCAGCAGCCACAAGAGCGGGAGCTTCGGGGAGCTGTTTTTT.